This entry describes one T cell receptor (beta chain). Repertoires were generated with immunoSEQ multiplex PCR, while TCRdb's copy carries only in-frame clones and drops some. The table has hundreds of thousands of clones, 70% to 90% seen once. This sample stems from a study of blood T cell repertoires in COVID-19. About the study: Sites in the United States, Italy and Spain provided acute and convalescent COVID-19 samples. The analysed material was cDNA or gDNA that came from T cells, B-cell-depleted T cells, or PBMCs.

Germline CDR1 and CDR2: SGHDN and FVKESK. Trimming cost V 7 bases and J 0 bases, with 16 bases left between them. The CDR3 consists of 15 residues. This chain connects TRBV14 to TRBJ2-7; possibly TRBD2 for D (7 bases). Sequencing was carried out using peripheral blood. The TCR originated in a woman aged 30 to 39 with active or convalescent COVID-19. CDR3 sequence reads: CASTHMAGASYEQYF. The CDR3 DNA reads as TGTGCCAGCACACACATGGCGGGGGCCTCCTACGAGCAGTACTTC.